One and the same sample provided the 28 T cell receptor beta chains below, sequenced in a study of cytomegalovirus exposure and HLA in healthy donors. PCR involved 60 Vbeta and 13 Jbeta primers. Clones were read by immunoSEQ multiplex PCR, and TCRdb kept only the in-frame ones, dropping some. The table shows 95,000 to 150,000 clones, with about 81% occurring only once. The sequencing input was PBMCs. All receptors come from a woman aged 50 to 60 in good health and CMV-seropositive.

This clone was recorded once. The CDR3 coding sequence is TGTGCCAGCATCCCCAGGATCGACTACGAGCAGTACTTC. This codes for CASIPRIDYEQYF. V and J are TRBV21-1 and TRBJ2-7; the table's D call, TRBD1, has no DNA check behind it. TRBV21-1 is a listed pseudogene. The CDR3 length is 13 residues.

V and J are TRBV29-1 and TRBJ2-1, with D possibly being TRBD2 (6 bases). The CDR3 has 12 amino acids. Trimming took 8 bases from V and 4 from J, leaving 12 bases between them. Germline CDR1 and CDR2: SQVTM and ANQGSEA. Written as DNA, the CDR3 is TGCAGCATAGCGGACCCTTACAATGAGCAGTTCTTC. The encoded protein is CSIADPYNEQFF.

V gene TRBV6-6 combines with J gene TRBJ2-3, with 7 nucleotides matching TRBD1. Germline CDR1 reads MNHNY; CDR2 reads SVGAGI (reference sequence). The junction had 5 bases not matched to a gene; V was cut back by 1 base and J by 4 bases. This CDR3 has 15 amino acids. The CDR3 bases are TGTGCCAGCAGTTACTACAGGGGTAACGCAGATACGCAGTATTTT. Translated: CASSYYRGNADTQYF.

The V and J genes are TRBV27 and TRBJ2-2; TRBD2 aligns across 8 bases. From germline, CDR1 is MNHEY and CDR2 SMNVEV (reference sequence). Germline trimming cut 8 bases from V and 5 bases from J; bases unmatched to any gene: 10. The length of the CDR3 is 15 residues. The CDR3 bases are TGTGCCAGCGCGGGGGGACGGTTACAAACCGGGGAGCTGTTTTTT. It encodes CASAGGRLQTGELFF.

J is TRBJ2-5 and V is TRBV11-3; D perhaps matches TRBD2 (7 bases). V was cut by 5 bases and J by 1 base, with 17 bases left in between. Germline CDR1 reads SGHNT; CDR2 reads YENEEA. The CDR3 contains 16 residues. CDR3 in amino acids: CASSLGEGGLQETQYF. The CDR3, as DNA: TGTGCCAGCAGCCTAGGGGAGGGGGGGCTCCAAGAGACCCAGTACTTC.

The CDR3 DNA reads as TGCGCCAGCAGCCAGGCAGGGGCTATCGGCGAGCAGTACTTC. Translating it yields CASSQAGAIGEQYF. The gene calls are TRBV4-3 and TRBJ2-7; TRBD1 might be the D (6 bases). The V gene lost 3 bases and the J gene lost 6 bases, with 15 bases spanning the gap. CDR1 is LGHNA, CDR2 YSLEER, per germline. The CDR3 sequence is 14 residues long.

This clone was found a few times. In nucleotides, the CDR3 is TGTGCCAGCTCACCACCCTCGAGGCGGGGGTCCCACGAGCAGTACTTC. Encoded protein: CASSPPSRRGSHEQYF. The J gene is TRBJ2-7, the V gene TRBV18, with 7 nucleotides matching TRBD2. V lost 0 bases to trimming and J lost 5 bases; unmatched junction nucleotides: 10. CDR1 and CDR2 (germline): KGHSH, LQKENI. The CDR3 has 16 amino acids.

This clone was detected only a few times. This chain connects TRBV6-6 to TRBJ2-7, with unresolved D. From germline, CDR1 is MNHNY and CDR2 SVGAGI (reference sequence). V lost 7 bases, J lost 2 bases, and 9 bases lay in between. This CDR3 spans 12 amino acids. This CDR3 is CASNEQPYEQYF. As DNA, the CDR3 is TGTGCCAGCAACGAACAGCCCTACGAGCAGTACTTC.

The rearrangement joins TRBV5-4 to TRBJ2-3; 8 bases match TRBD2. Germline V gene data show CDR1 as SGHNT and CDR2 as YYREEE (reference sequence). The CDR3 spans 17 residues. The trim removed 4 bases at V and 4 bases at J, leaving 14 bases unmatched. The CDR3 sequence is CASSPLTGTRVPDTQYF. The DNA of the CDR3 is TGTGCCAGCAGCCCTTTGACCGGGACTAGGGTCCCAGATACGCAGTATTTT.

This chain's CDR3 is CASSSGLAGELFF. CDR3 nucleotides: TGTGCCAGCAGCTCTGGACTAGCAGGGGAGCTGTTTTTT. The rearrangement uses TRBV13 and TRBJ2-2; 8 bases align to TRBD2. The germline gives CDR1 PRHDT, CDR2 FYEKMQ (reference sequence). The junction had 3 bases not matched to a gene; V was cut back by 4 bases and J by 8 bases. This CDR3 has 13 amino acids.

The CDR3 sequence is CAISEKGEDTEAFF. The CDR3 region has the DNA TGTGCCATCAGTGAGAAAGGGGAGGACACTGAAGCTTTCTTT. The chain is built from TRBV10-3 and TRBJ1-1, with D perhaps TRBD1 (5 bases). The V gene's germline CDR1 is ENHRY and CDR2 SYGVKD. The V end lost 2 bases, the J end lost 3 bases, and 10 bases lay between the germline ends. The length of the CDR3 is 14 residues.

In its sample, this clone was seen once. This CDR3 reads CASSSQGSLTLRRAFF. CDR3 DNA: TGTGCCAGCAGCTCCCAAGGCAGCCTTACCCTAAGGAGGGCTTTCTTT. The chain recombines TRBV5-6 with TRBJ1-1, with D unclear. CDR3 length: 16 residues. Germline assignment: CDR1 SGHDT and CDR2 YYEEEE. Trimming removed 3 bases at V and 11 bases at J, with 26 bases between.

The J gene is TRBJ1-2, the V gene TRBV18, with 8 bases identical to TRBD1. Trimming cost V 0 bases and J 8 bases; bases outside gene matches: 8. CDR3 size: 15 residues. Germline lookup yields CDR1 KGHSH and CDR2 LQKENI. DNA of the CDR3: TGTGCCAGCTCACCACCGGTACCCGACAGGGGAGGCTACACCTTC. Amino acids: CASSPPVPDRGGYTF.

V gene TRBV4-1 combines with J gene TRBJ1-2; 8 positions match TRBD1. Germline loops: CDR1 MGHRA, CDR2 YSYEKL. The CDR3 has 16 amino acids. Trimming took 4 bases from V and 0 from J; bases not matched to a gene: 7. The CDR3, as DNA: TGCGCCAGCAGCCCCAGGACAGGGAGAACTAACTATGGCTACACCTTC. Translation gives CASSPRTGRTNYGYTF.

Relative to its sample, this clone is medium-sized (0.01 to 0.1%). The chain employs TRBV27 and TRBJ2-1, with TRBD2 identical over 9 bases. The CDR3 extends over 17 amino acids. Germline trimming cut 3 bases from V and 8 bases from J; bases unmatched to any gene: 14. Germline V CDR1 and CDR2: MNHEY, SMNVEV (reference sequence). The CDR3 reads CASSLYLKAGGPDEQFF. The CDR3 coding sequence is TGTGCCAGCAGTTTGTACCTGAAGGCGGGAGGGCCCGATGAGCAGTTCTTC.

Only a few counts were recorded for this clone. The V gene is TRBV30, the J gene TRBJ1-5; D call uncertain. The germline V gene encodes CDR1 GTSNPN and CDR2 SVGIG (reference sequence). Trimming left V 5 bases short and J 6 bases short, with 14 bases between. The CDR3 runs to 13 residues. This CDR3 reads CAWGGRMGQPQHF. In DNA form, the CDR3 reads TGTGCCTGGGGAGGGAGAATGGGTCAGCCCCAGCATTTT.

The gene calls are TRBV6-6 and TRBJ2-7; 11 bases line up with TRBD2. The germline V gene encodes CDR1 MNHNY and CDR2 SVGAGI (reference sequence). Germline trimming cut 8 bases from V and 2 bases from J; bases unmatched to any gene: 8. This CDR3 has 15 residues. CDR3 bases: TGTGCCAGCTATCATAGCGGGGGGGCTACCTACGAGCAGTACTTC. It translates to CASYHSGGATYEQYF.

V gene TRBV11-2 combines with J gene TRBJ2-7; a weak D match, TRBD2 (5 bases). CDR1 SGHAT and CDR2 FQNNGV come from the germline V gene. Trimming took off 0 bases at V and 6 bases at J, with 9 bases between the two ends. This CDR3 spans 13 amino acids. The CDR3, as DNA: TGTGCCAGCAGCTTAGAGCTAGGGAGCGAGCAGTACTTC. Protein: CASSLELGSEQYF.

The chain carries TRBV9 and TRBJ2-7; 9 bases are shared with TRBD1. The V segment lost 6 bases and the J segment 3 bases; nucleotides outside the gene matches: 10. This CDR3 has 15 amino acids. Germline V gene sequence: CDR1 SGDLS, CDR2 YYNGEE. CDR3 nucleotides: TGTGCCAGCAAATTTCCGGGGACAGGGTACTACGAGCAGTACTTC. Protein: CASKFPGTGYYEQYF.

This sequence joins TRBV4-1 and TRBJ1-4, with 9 bases aligning to TRBD1. Germline CDR1 MGHRA, CDR2 YSYEKL. There are 18 residues in the CDR3. V gave up 3 bases and J gave up 7 bases; unmatched junction bases: 15. In DNA, the CDR3 is TGCGCCAGCAGCCAGATTACAGGGGGCGCGTCAATAGGTGAAAAACTGTTTTTT. Its translation is CASSQITGGASIGEKLFF.

CDR3 DNA: TGTGCCATCAGTGAGTCTGGACTAGCGGGGGAATACAATGAGCAGTTCTTC. Translation gives CAISESGLAGEYNEQFF. The rearrangement joins TRBV10-3 to TRBJ2-1, with 13 bases that match TRBD2. This CDR3 contains 17 residues. J lost 4 bases, V lost 0 bases, and 3 bases had no gene match. Per the germline V gene, CDR1 is ENHRY and CDR2 is SYGVKD.

This clone was seen only a few times. The chain has TRBV5-1 and TRBJ2-5, with D unclear. The CDR3 totals 13 residues. Germline values: CDR1 SGHRS, CDR2 YFSETQ. The V and J ends lost 4 bases and 5 bases respectively, with 12 bases between them. CDR3 sequence reads: CASSPDPWETQYF. CDR3 nucleotides: TGCGCCAGCAGCCCAGATCCCTGGGAGACCCAGTACTTC. Drawing the rest from reference TRBV5-1 and TRBJ2-5, the complete variable domain is KAGVTQTPRYLIKTRGQQVTLSCSPISGHRSVSWYQQTPGQGLQFLFEYFSETQRNKGNFPGRFSGRQFSNSRSEMNVSTLELGDSALYLCASSPDPWETQYFGPGTRLLVL.

The rearrangement joins TRBV28 to TRBJ2-3, with TRBD2 matching over 7 bases. The CDR3 runs to 13 residues. After removal of 3 bases from V and 7 bases from J, the junction contained 4 bases not matched to a gene. Per germline, CDR1 MDHEN and CDR2 SYDVKM. CDR3 amino acids: CASSLPSGNTQYF. For the CDR3, the DNA is TGTGCCAGCAGTTTGCCTAGCGGTAATACGCAGTATTTT. The whole variable domain, filled in from reference TRBV28 and TRBJ2-3, reads DVKVTQSSRYLVKRTGEKVFLECVQDMDHENMFWYRQDPGLGLRLIYFSYDVKMKEKGDIPEGYSVSREKKERFSLILESASTNQTSMYLCASSLPSGNTQYFGPGTRLTVL.

This clone occurred once. The chain recombines TRBV27 with TRBJ1-2, with 10 bases fitting TRBD1. Germline V gives CDR1 MNHEY, CDR2 SMNVEV (reference sequence). Trimming took 5 bases from V and 8 from J; bases not matched to a gene: 8. This CDR3 contains 14 residues. CDR3 amino acids: CASSISTGGGGYTF. The CDR3 bases are TGTGCCAGCAGTATCTCGACAGGGGGCGGAGGCTACACCTTC.

The rearrangement joins TRBV5-1 to TRBJ2-6, with 9 bases identical to TRBD1. The germline gives CDR1 SGHRS, CDR2 YFSETQ. The ends lost 2 bases at V and 0 bases at J; junction bases unmatched: 3. The CDR3 loop spans 17 amino acids. The CDR3 protein is CASSFDRGYSGANVLTF. The DNA of the CDR3 is TGCGCCAGCAGCTTTGACAGGGGGTACTCTGGGGCCAACGTCCTGACTTTC.

The V gene is TRBV6-5, the J gene TRBJ2-7; 7 bases match TRBD1. The trim removed 7 bases at V and 1 base at J, leaving 10 bases unmatched. Germline-derived CDR1 and CDR2 are MNHEY and SVGAGI. The CDR3 consists of 15 residues. CDR3 region: CASKSAGGPSYEQYF. In DNA, the CDR3 is TGTGCCAGCAAATCGGCAGGGGGACCTTCCTACGAGCAGTACTTC.

This chain joins TRBV30 and TRBJ1-4, with D possibly being TRBD1 (5 bases). Germline-derived CDR1 and CDR2 are GTSNPN and SVGIG (reference sequence). The germline V and J ends were trimmed by 2 bases and 8 bases, with 9 bases remaining between them. The CDR3 contains 12 residues. CDR3 bases: TGTGCCTGGAGTACAGGTTGGGAAAAACTGTTTTTT. Its translation is CAWSTGWEKLFF. Together with reference TRBV30 and TRBJ1-4, the CDR3 gives the full variable domain: SQTIHQWPATLVQPVGSPLSLECTVEGTSNPNLYWYRQAAGRGLQLLFYSVGIGQISSEVPQNLSASRPQDRQFILSSKKLLLSDSGFYLCAWSTGWEKLFFGSGTQLSVL.

This clone was counted between two and nine times. This chain connects TRBV7-2 to TRBJ2-3, with 7 bases that match TRBD2. The V segment lost 9 bases and the J segment 1 base; nucleotides outside the gene matches: 4. Per the germline V gene, CDR1 is SGHTA and CDR2 is FQGNSA. The CDR3 runs 13 residues. CDR3 DNA: TGTGCCAGTTCCGCGGGAGGCACAGATACGCAGTATTTT. As protein: CASSAGGTDTQYF.